These 25 T cell receptor beta chains came from one sample sequenced in a study of control samples from healthy donors and cancer patients. The repertoire was sequenced with immunoSEQ multiplex PCR; TCRdb's copy has only in-frame clones and lacks some. The sample yields around 190,000 clones, 90% to 95% seen once. Input material: blood. These receptor sequences come from a man aged 30-40 years in good health.

This clone was detected only once. The rearrangement uses TRBV27 and TRBJ2-1; D might be TRBD1 or TRBD2, each matching 5 bases. CDR3 size: 13 residues. Deletions cut 5 bases from V and 12 bases from J, with 17 bases between. Germline CDR1 is MNHEY and CDR2 is SMNVEV (reference sequence). In DNA, the CDR3 is TGTGCCAGCAGTCCTGGGACGGTCATTGGGCAGTTCTTC. The encoded protein is CASSPGTVIGQFF.

The V gene is TRBV11-2, the J gene TRBJ1-4; maybe TRBD1 (5 bases). With 6 bases removed from V and 3 bases from J, the gap between germline ends came to 17 bases. Germline CDR1 reads SGHAT; CDR2 reads FQNNGV. CDR3 length equals 16 residues. In DNA, the CDR3 is TGTGCCAGCAGTCTTCACGGGGGGAAAGCTAATGAAAAACTGTTTTTT. This codes for CASSLHGGKANEKLFF.

This clone was counted a single time. The chain is built from TRBV2 and TRBJ2-3; TRBD2 matches at 7 bases. The ends lost 6 bases at V and 6 bases at J; junction bases unmatched: 15. The CDR3 sequence is 16 residues long. Germline CDR1 SNHLY, CDR2 FYNNEI. CDR3 sequence: CASRDVGTPRGDTQYF. Here the CDR3 DNA reads TGTGCCAGCAGAGATGTTGGGACGCCGCGGGGGGATACGCAGTATTTT.

The CDR3 DNA follows: TGTGCCAGCAGCATTGAAAAACTGTTTTTT. Translation: CASSIEKLFF. The chain uses TRBV5-8 and TRBJ1-4; D unresolved. V lost 4 bases and J 7 bases, leaving 2 bases between the germline ends. Germline-derived CDR1 and CDR2 are SGHTS and YDEGEE. The CDR3 is 10 amino acids.

This chain joins TRBV20-1 and TRBJ2-7; 7 nucleotides agree with TRBD1. This CDR3 is built from 14 residues. The V segment lost 3 bases and the J segment 0 bases; nucleotides outside the gene matches: 5. Germline V gene sequence: CDR1 DFQATT, CDR2 SNEGSKA (reference sequence). DNA for the CDR3: TGCAGTGCTAGTCCGGACAGGAGCTCCTACGAGCAGTACTTC. Translated, it gives CSASPDRSSYEQYF.

The CDR3 here is CASSVAASAITHYEQYF. DNA of the CDR3: TGTGCCAGCAGCGTAGCGGCTAGCGCGATAACTCACTACGAGCAGTACTTC. This chain uses TRBV9 with TRBJ2-7, with a weak D call TRBD2 (6 bases). The CDR3 runs to 17 residues. CDR1 SGDLS and CDR2 YYNGEE come from the germline V gene. Trimming removed 0 bases at V and 3 bases at J, with 19 bases between.

The V gene is TRBV28, the J gene TRBJ1-2; D is unclear. CDR3 length: 14 amino acids. Germline V lookup: CDR1 MDHEN, CDR2 SYDVKM. V gave up 8 bases and J gave up 4 bases, with 17 bases separating them. The CDR3: CASLEIRGSYGYTF. The CDR3 DNA reads TGTGCCAGCTTAGAGATCCGGGGAAGCTATGGCTACACCTTC.

This chain uses TRBV11-2 with TRBJ1-2, with D possibly being TRBD1 (5 bases). Trimming shortened V by 3 bases and J by 7 bases, and 12 bases separated the two germline ends. The CDR3 has 13 residues. Germline V gene lookup returns CDR1 SGHAT and CDR2 FQNNGV. The CDR3 is CASSLGRDGGYTF. CDR3 coding DNA: TGTGCCAGCAGCTTGGGACGCGATGGTGGCTACACCTTC.

This clone occurred once. The V and J genes are TRBV7-6 and TRBJ1-1, with 8 bases matching TRBD1. The trim removed 8 bases at V and 6 bases at J, leaving 11 bases unmatched. The CDR3 extends over 14 amino acids. Germline lookup yields CDR1 SGHVS and CDR2 FNYEAQ. The CDR3 here is CASLFFQGAPEAFF. CDR3 coding DNA: TGTGCCAGCCTCTTCTTTCAGGGGGCGCCTGAAGCTTTCTTT.

In this sample, this clone turned up once. The genes are TRBV25-1 and TRBJ2-7; 8 nucleotides line up with TRBD2. Germline assignment: CDR1 MGHDK and CDR2 SYGVNS. The V gene end was trimmed by 6 bases and the J gene end by 1 base; junction bases not matched to a gene: 8. The CDR3 totals 15 residues. The CDR3 reads CASSRGGAVSYEQYF. CDR3 coding DNA: TGTGCCAGCAGCCGGGGGGGGGCCGTTTCCTACGAGCAGTACTTC.

J is TRBJ1-1 and V is TRBV5-4; no clear D gene. This CDR3 has 15 amino acids. V was clipped by 2 bases and J by 0 bases, with 11 bases between them. CDR1 SGHNT and CDR2 YYREEE come from the germline V gene (reference sequence). The CDR3 sequence: CASSLALTVNTEAFF. The CDR3, as DNA: TGTGCCAGCAGCTTAGCTCTGACCGTGAACACTGAAGCTTTCTTT.

The chain carries TRBV6-2 or TRBV6-3 and TRBJ2-7, with D possibly TRBD1 on 5 matching bases. The CDR3 is 16 amino acids. V lost 0 bases, J lost 2 bases, and 14 bases lay in between. From germline, CDR1 is MNHEY and CDR2 SVGEGT. The CDR3 coding sequence is TGTGCCAGCAGTTACTCGATTCGGCAGGGTCCCTACGAGCAGTACTTC. This translates into CASSYSIRQGPYEQYF.

This chain joins TRBV5-6 and TRBJ1-1, with D possibly matching TRBD1 (5 bases). Trimming pared 4 bases from V and 4 bases from J, leaving 20 bases between. Per germline, CDR1 SGHDT and CDR2 YYEEEE. This CDR3 has 16 residues. The CDR3 loop is CASSQRSQGWSTEAFF. The CDR3, as DNA: TGTGCCAGCAGCCAACGGTCCCAGGGTTGGAGCACTGAAGCTTTCTTT.

The CDR3 nucleotides read TGTGCCAGCTCTCGGTCCCTCGAGGGAGAGACCCAGTACTTC. This codes for CASSRSLEGETQYF. This chain uses TRBV18 with TRBJ2-5; TRBD2 is a possible D gene (5 bases). Trimming took 6 bases from V and 4 from J, leaving 15 bases between them. This CDR3 region has 14 residues. Germline CDR1 KGHSH, CDR2 LQKENI.

The chain is built from TRBV4-1 and TRBJ2-7; tentatively, D is TRBD1 or TRBD2 (6 bases each). Germline V gene lookup returns CDR1 MGHRA and CDR2 YSYEKL. The CDR3 contains 17 residues. The germline V and J ends were trimmed by 0 bases and 4 bases, with 19 bases remaining between them. In DNA, the CDR3 is TGCGCCAGCAGCCAAGATCTATGGCGAGGGGGGACTTACGAGCAGTACTTC. Amino acid sequence: CASSQDLWRGGTYEQYF.

There are a few counts of this clone. The chain couples TRBV11-2 to TRBJ2-1; 9 nucleotides align to TRBD1. V lost 6 bases to trimming and J lost 6 bases; unmatched junction nucleotides: 18. Germline CDR1 reads SGHAT; CDR2 reads FQNNGV. CDR3 length: 18 amino acids. The DNA of the CDR3 is TGTGCCAGCAGACAATCCCCATCAGACAGGGGGAAGGCCAATGAGCAGTTCTTC. Residues: CASRQSPSDRGKANEQFF.

The chain links TRBV30 to TRBJ1-5, with 10 positions matching TRBD1. There are 14 residues in the CDR3. J lost 7 bases, V lost 2 bases, and 5 bases had no gene match. Germline V gene data show CDR1 as GTSNPN and CDR2 as SVGIG (reference sequence). The CDR3: CAWSPTGGWQPQHF. Written as DNA, the CDR3 is TGTGCCTGGAGTCCGACAGGGGGCTGGCAGCCCCAGCATTTT.

The chain couples TRBV11-2 to TRBJ2-3; 9 bases fit TRBD1. V dropped 5 bases and J dropped 3; count of bases not matched to a gene: 6. Germline V gene sequence: CDR1 SGHAT, CDR2 FQNNGV. This CDR3 is built from 15 residues. The CDR3 coding sequence is TGTGCCAGCAGCGCTGGGACAGGGAGAACAGATACGCAGTATTTT. It encodes CASSAGTGRTDTQYF.

This chain connects TRBV19 to TRBJ2-5, with 12 positions matching TRBD2. With V trimmed by 4 bases and J by 5 bases, 8 bases remained unmatched. Germline CDR1 reads LNHDA; CDR2 reads SQIVND (reference sequence). CDR3 length: 16 residues. CDR3 in amino acids: CASSRETSGSVETQYF. CDR3 DNA sequence: TGTGCCAGTAGTAGGGAGACTAGCGGGAGTGTGGAGACCCAGTACTTC.

The chain couples TRBV19 to TRBJ1-4; D not resolved. Trimming removed 1 base at V and 7 bases at J, with 10 bases between. Germline CDR1 is LNHDA and CDR2 is SQIVND (reference sequence). This CDR3 contains 14 residues. CDR3 protein: CASSIGRISEKLFF. The CDR3 DNA reads as TGTGCCAGTAGTATAGGGCGGATATCTGAAAAACTGTTTTTT.

The CDR3 DNA is TGTGCCAGCAGCTCCCCATATTCTCAGTCGGGAAATGAGCAGTTCTTC. Its translation is CASSSPYSQSGNEQFF. The rearrangement links TRBV5-4 to TRBJ2-1; a weak D match, TRBD2 (5 bases). The CDR3 is made up of 16 amino acids. Germline values: CDR1 SGHNT, CDR2 YYREEE (reference sequence). V was pared by 3 bases and J by 7 bases, with 20 bases between. The entire variable domain, with the rest obtained from reference TRBV5-4 and TRBJ2-1, is as follows: ETGVTQSPTHLIKTRGQQVTLRCSSQSGHNTVSWYQQALGQGPQFIFQYYREEENGRGNFPPRFSGLQFPNYSSELNVNALELDDSALYLCASSSPYSQSGNEQFFGPGTRLTVL.

V usage is TRBV7-9 and J usage is TRBJ2-7; 7 bases match TRBD1. This CDR3 comprises 15 residues. V lost 1 base and J lost 0; bases outside the gene matches: 3. CDR1 is SEHNR, CDR2 FQNEAQ, per germline (reference sequence). In DNA form, the CDR3 reads TGTGCCAGCAGCTTAGTGGGACAGATCTCCTACGAGCAGTACTTC. Residues: CASSLVGQISYEQYF.

This clone was seen just once. V usage is TRBV5-4 and J usage is TRBJ2-3; maybe TRBD1 (5 bases). Germline CDR1 is SGHNT and CDR2 is YYREEE (reference sequence). V lost 0 bases and J lost 2, with 7 bases in between. The CDR3 extends over 14 amino acids. Here the CDR3 DNA reads TGTGCCAGCAGCTTGGCAGGGATCACAGATACGCAGTATTTT. Protein: CASSLAGITDTQYF.

A note on this clone: Other DNA sequences from this sample encode an identical CDR3 as well. The gene calls are TRBV5-1 and TRBJ1-5; a weak D match, TRBD1 (5 bases). Germline values: CDR1 SGHRS, CDR2 YFSETQ. The CDR3 runs 15 residues. Trimming stripped 0 bases from V and 1 base from J, with 8 bases between. CDR3 nucleotides: TGCGCCAGCAGCTTGGCTGGGGGAAGCAATCAGCCCCAGCATTTT. Encoded protein: CASSLAGGSNQPQHF.

The rearrangement links TRBV6-5 to TRBJ1-5; D is unclear. Germline V gives CDR1 MNHEY, CDR2 SVGAGI. This CDR3 region has 14 residues. The V end lost 6 bases, the J end lost 3 bases, and 12 bases lay between the germline ends. The CDR3 loop reads CASSPGRLNQPQHF. DNA for the CDR3: TGTGCCAGCAGCCCCGGACGGCTCAATCAGCCCCAGCATTTT.